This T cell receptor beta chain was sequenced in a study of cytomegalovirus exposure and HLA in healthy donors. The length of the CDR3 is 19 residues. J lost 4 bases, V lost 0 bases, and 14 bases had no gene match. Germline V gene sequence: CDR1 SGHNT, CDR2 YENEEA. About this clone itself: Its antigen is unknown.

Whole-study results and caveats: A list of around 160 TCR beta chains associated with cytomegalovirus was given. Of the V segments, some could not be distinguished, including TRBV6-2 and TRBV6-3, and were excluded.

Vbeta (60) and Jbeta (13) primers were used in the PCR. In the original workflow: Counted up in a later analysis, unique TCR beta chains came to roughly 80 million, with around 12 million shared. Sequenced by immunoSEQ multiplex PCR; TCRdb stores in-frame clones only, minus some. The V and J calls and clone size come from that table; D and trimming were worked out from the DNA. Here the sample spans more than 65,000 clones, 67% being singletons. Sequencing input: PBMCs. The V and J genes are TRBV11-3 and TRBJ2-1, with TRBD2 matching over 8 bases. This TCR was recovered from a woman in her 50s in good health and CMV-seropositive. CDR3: CASSLEAGPRRGAYNEQFF. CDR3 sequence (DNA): TGTGCCAGCAGCTTAGAGGCCGGCCCTAGGCGGGGGGCTTACAATGAGCAGTTCTTC.